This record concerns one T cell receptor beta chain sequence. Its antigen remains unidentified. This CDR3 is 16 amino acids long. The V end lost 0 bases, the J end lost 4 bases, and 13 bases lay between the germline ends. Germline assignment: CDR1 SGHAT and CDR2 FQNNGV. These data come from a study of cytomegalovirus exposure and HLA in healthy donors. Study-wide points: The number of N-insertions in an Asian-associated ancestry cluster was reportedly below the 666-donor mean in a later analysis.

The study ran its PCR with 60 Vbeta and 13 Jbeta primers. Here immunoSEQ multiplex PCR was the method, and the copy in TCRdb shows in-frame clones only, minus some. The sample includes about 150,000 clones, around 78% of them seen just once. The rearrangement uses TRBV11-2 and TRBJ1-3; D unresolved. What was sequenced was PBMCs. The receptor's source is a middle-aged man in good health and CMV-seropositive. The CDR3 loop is CASSLEARSSGNTIYF. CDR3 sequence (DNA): TGTGCCAGCAGCTTAGAGGCCAGATCCTCAGGAAACACCATATATTTT. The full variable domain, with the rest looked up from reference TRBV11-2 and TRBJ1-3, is EAGVAQSPRYKIIEKRQSVAFWCNPISGHATLYWYQQILGQGPKLLIQFQNNGVVDDSQLPKDRFSAERLKGVDSTLKIQPAKLEDSAVYLCASSLEARSSGNTIYFGEGSWLTVV.